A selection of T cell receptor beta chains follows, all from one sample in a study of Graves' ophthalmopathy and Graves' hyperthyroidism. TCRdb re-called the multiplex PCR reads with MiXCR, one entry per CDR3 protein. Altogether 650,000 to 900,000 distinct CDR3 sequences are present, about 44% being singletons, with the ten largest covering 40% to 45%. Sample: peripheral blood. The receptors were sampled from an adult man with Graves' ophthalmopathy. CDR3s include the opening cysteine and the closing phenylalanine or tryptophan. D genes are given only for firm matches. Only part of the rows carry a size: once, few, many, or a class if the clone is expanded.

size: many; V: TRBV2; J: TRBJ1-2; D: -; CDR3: CASSDGQYSSDGYTF; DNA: TGTGCCAGCAGTGATGGACAGTATAGTTCCGATGGCTACACCTTC
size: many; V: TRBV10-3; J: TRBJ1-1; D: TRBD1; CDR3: CAITNRGGETEAFF; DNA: TGTGCCATCACCAACAGGGGAGGGGAAACTGAAGCTTTCTTT
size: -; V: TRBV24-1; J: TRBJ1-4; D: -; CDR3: CATSEPAGGYEKLFF; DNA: TGTGCCACCAGTGAACCCGCGGGGGGATATGAAAAACTGTTTTTT
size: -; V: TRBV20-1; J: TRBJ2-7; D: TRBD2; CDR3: CSARDMAAGGNYEQYF; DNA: TGCAGTGCTAGAGATATGGCGGCGGGAGGCAACTACGAGCAGTACTTC
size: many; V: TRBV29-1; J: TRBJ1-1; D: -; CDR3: CSVERREAFF; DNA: TGCAGCGTTGAAAGGCGTGAAGCTTTCTTT
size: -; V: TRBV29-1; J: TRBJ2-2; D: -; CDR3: CSAERDGNTGELSW; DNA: TGCAGCGCGGAACGAGACGGGAACACCGGGGAGCTGTCTTGG
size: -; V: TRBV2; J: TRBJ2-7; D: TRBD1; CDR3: CAIRQGTRLYEQYF; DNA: TGTGCCATTCGACAGGGGACGCGGTTATACGAGCAGTACTTC
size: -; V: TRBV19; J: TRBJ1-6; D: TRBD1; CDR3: CASTSTGGLSPLHF; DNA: TGTGCCAGTACCTCGACAGGGGGCTTATCACCCCTCCACTTT
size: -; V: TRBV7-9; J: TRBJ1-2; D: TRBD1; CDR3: CASSARQGEGYGYTF; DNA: TGTGCCAGCAGCGCAAGACAGGGGGAGGGCTATGGCTACACCTTC
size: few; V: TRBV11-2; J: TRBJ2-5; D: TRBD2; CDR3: CASSLERSSGSFGETQYF; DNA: TGTGCCAGCAGCTTAGAAAGGAGTAGCGGGAGTTTTGGGGAGACCCAGTACTTC
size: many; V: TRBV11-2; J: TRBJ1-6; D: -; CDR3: CASSSSGFTPLHF; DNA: TGTGCCAGCAGCTCATCAGGGTTTACGCCCCTCCACTTT
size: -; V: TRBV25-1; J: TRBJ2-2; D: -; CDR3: CASRPLGAGELFF; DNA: TGTGCCAGCAGACCCTTGGGGGCCGGGGAGCTGTTTTTT
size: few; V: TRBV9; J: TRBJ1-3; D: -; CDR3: CASSLGDLGNTIYF; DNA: TGTGCCAGCAGCTTGGGGGACCTTGGAAACACCATATATTTT
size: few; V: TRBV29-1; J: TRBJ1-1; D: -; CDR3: CSGFRTNTEAFF; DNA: TGCAGCGGTTTTCGGACTAACACTGAAGCTTTCTTT
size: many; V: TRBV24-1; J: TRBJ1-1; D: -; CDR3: CATSDLQQGAFF; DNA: TGTGCCACCAGTGATTTGCAACAAGGAGCTTTCTTT
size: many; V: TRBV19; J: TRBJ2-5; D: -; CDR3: CASRGRETQYF; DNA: TGTGCCAGTAGGGGCCGGGAGACCCAGTACTTC
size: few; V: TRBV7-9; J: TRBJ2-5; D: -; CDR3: CASSQDRGKQETQYF; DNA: TGTGCCAGCAGCCAAGATCGGGGGAAGCAAGAGACCCAGTACTTC
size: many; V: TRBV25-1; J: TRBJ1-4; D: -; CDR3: CASSEATRYEKLFF; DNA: TGTGCCAGCAGTGAAGCCACCAGATATGAAAAACTGTTTTTT
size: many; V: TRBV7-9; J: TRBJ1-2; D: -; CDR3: CASSFTGNYGYTF; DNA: TGTGCCAGCAGCTTTACCGGAAACTATGGCTACACCTTC
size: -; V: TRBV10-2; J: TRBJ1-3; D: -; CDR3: CASSESGDYTIYF; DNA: TGCGCCAGCAGTGAGTCGGGGGACTACACCATATATTTT
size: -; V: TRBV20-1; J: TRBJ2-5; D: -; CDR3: CSARDAHGNERTQYF; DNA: TGCAGTGCTAGAGATGCGCACGGGAATGAACGCACCCAGTACTTC
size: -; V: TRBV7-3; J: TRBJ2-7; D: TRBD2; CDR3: CASSLDGTSASYEQYF; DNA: TGTGCCAGCAGCTTAGATGGGACTAGCGCTTCATACGAGCAGTACTTC
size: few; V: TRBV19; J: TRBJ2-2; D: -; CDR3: CASSRRDGNTGELFF; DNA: TGTGCCAGTAGTAGAAGGGACGGCAACACCGGGGAGCTGTTTTTT
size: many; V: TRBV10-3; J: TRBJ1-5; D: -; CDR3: CAISESGGVQPQHF; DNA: TGTGCCATCAGTGAGTCGGGCGGGGTTCAGCCCCAGCATTTT
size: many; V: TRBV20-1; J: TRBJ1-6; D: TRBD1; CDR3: CSASPGQGTSPLHF; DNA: TGCAGTGCTAGCCCGGGACAGGGGACTTCACCCCTCCACTTT
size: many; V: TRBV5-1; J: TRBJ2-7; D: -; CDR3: CASSQRQLPNEQYF; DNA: TGCGCCAGCAGCCAGAGACAGCTACCTAACGAGCAGTACTTC
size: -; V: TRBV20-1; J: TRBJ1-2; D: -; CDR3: CSARDSIDRGVAYGYTF; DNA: TGCAGTGCTAGAGATTCTATAGACAGAGGAGTCGCCTATGGCTACACCTTC
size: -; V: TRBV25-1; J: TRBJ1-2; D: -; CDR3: CASRDSISRGDTF; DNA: TGTGCCAGCAGGGACAGTATTTCGCGGGGCGACACCTTC
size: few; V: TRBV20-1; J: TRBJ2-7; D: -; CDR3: CGATGTLYEQYF; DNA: TGCGGAGCCACCGGGACTTTGTACGAGCAGTACTTC
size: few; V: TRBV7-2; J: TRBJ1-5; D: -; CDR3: CASSVGGPNQPQHF; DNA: TGTGCCAGCAGCGTCGGAGGTCCAAATCAGCCCCAGCATTTT
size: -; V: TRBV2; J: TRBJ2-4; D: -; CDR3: CASSAVGGLAKNIQYF; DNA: TGTGCCAGCAGTGCGGTCGGGGGGCTGGCCAAAAACATTCAGTACTTC
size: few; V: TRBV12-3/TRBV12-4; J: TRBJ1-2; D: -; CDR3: CASSSGTHYGYTF; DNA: TGTGCCAGCAGCTCAGGGACCCACTATGGCTACACCTTC
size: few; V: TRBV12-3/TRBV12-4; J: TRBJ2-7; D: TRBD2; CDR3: CASSRLAGSSYEQYF; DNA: TGTGCCAGCAGCCGGCTAGCGGGTAGCTCCTACGAGCAGTACTTC
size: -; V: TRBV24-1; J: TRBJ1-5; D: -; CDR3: CATSDPGPSNQPQHF; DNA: TGTGCCACCAGTGACCCAGGGCCCAGCAATCAGCCCCAGCATTTT
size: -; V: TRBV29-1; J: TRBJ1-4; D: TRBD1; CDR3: CSVGTGARKLFF; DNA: TGCAGCGTAGGGACAGGGGCGAGAAAACTGTTTTTT
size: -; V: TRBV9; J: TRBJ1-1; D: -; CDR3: CASSVGVEVNTEAFF; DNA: TGTGCCAGCAGCGTAGGCGTGGAGGTGAACACTGAAGCTTTCTTT
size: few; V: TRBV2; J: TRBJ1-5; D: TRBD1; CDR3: CASQGQGTHQPQHF; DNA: TGTGCCAGCCAGGGACAGGGTACCCATCAGCCCCAGCATTTT
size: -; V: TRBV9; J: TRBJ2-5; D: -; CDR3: CASSQEWGILRETQYF; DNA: TGTGCCAGTAGCCAAGAGTGGGGAATCCTAAGAGAGACCCAGTACTTC
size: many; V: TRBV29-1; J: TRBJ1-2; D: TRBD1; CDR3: CSVEDRGQGTYGYTF; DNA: TGCAGCGTTGAAGACCGGGGACAGGGCACCTATGGCTACACCTTC
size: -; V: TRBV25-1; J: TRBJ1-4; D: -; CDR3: CARVISREKLFF; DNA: TGTGCTAGAGTGATTTCAAGAGAAAAACTGTTTTTT
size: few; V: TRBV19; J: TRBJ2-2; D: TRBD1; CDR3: CATKWDRGSTGELFF; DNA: TGTGCCACCAAATGGGACAGGGGGAGCACCGGGGAGCTGTTTTTT
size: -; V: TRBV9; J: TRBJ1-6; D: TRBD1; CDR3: CASRRTGTYYNSPLHF; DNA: TGTGCCAGCAGGCGGACAGGAACCTATTATAATTCACCCCTCCACTTT
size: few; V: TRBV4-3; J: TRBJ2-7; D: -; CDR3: CASSQGIRDYEQYF; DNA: TGCGCCAGCAGCCAAGGCATAAGAGACTACGAGCAGTACTTC
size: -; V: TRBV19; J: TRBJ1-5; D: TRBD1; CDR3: CASSISLARGRNQPQHF; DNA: TGTGCCAGTAGTATTTCCTTGGCCAGGGGGAGAAATCAGCCCCAGCATTTT
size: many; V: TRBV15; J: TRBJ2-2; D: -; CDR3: CATSMDSPTGELFF; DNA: TGTGCCACCAGCATGGACAGCCCCACCGGGGAGCTGTTTTTT
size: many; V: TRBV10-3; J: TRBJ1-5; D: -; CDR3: CASNSEGRNQPQHF; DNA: TGTGCCAGCAATTCGGAGGGGCGCAATCAGCCCCAGCATTTT
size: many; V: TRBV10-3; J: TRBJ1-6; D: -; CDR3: CAIRRGSENSPLHF; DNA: TGTGCCATTCGTCGGGGATCGGAGAATTCACCCCTCCACTTT
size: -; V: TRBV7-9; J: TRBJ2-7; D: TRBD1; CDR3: CASNLVQGAIYEQYF; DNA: TGTGCCAGCAACTTAGTTCAGGGGGCAATCTACGAGCAGTACTTC
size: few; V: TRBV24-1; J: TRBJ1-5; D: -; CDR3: CASSYRSPENQPQHF; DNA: TGTGCCAGCAGTTACCGGTCGCCCGAGAATCAGCCCCAGCATTTT
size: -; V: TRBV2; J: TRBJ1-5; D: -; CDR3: CASSPGPLSNQPQHF; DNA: TGTGCCAGCAGCCCGGGACCCCTAAGCAATCAGCCCCAGCATTTT
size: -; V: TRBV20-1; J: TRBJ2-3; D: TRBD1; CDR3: CSAGGDRAVADTQYF; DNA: TGCAGTGCGGGGGGGGACAGGGCGGTCGCAGATACGCAGTATTTT
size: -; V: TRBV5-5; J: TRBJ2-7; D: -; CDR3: CASSQAGQDYEQYF; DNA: TGTGCCAGCAGCCAAGCGGGACAGGACTACGAGCAGTACTTC
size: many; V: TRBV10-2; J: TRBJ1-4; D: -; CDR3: CASREQGGEKLFF; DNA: TGCGCCAGCAGGGAGCAGGGTGGAGAAAAACTGTTTTTT
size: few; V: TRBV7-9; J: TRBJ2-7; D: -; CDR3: CASSRGRYGTNEQYF; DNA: TGTGCCAGCAGCCGGGGTCGGTACGGTACCAACGAGCAGTACTTC